A single sample is the source of the 5 T cell receptor beta chains below, sequenced in a study of blood T cell repertoires in COVID-19. Libraries were prepared by immunoSEQ multiplex PCR; TCRdb keeps only in-frame clonotypes and omits some of them. This sample has about 140,000 clones; roughly 89% occur once, and the top ten carry 8.6%. The sequenced sample was peripheral blood. The receptor set was obtained from a woman aged 50 to 60 with active or convalescent COVID-19.

The V gene is TRBV6-5, the J gene TRBJ1-2; D not resolved. V lost 4 bases, J lost 8 bases, and 14 bases lay in between. The CDR3 covers 13 residues. Looked up from germline, CDR1 is MNHEY and CDR2 is SVGAGI. CDR3 DNA: TGTGCCAGCAGTTCCCTTCCGATTAGAGGCTACACCTTC. Encoded protein: CASSSLPIRGYTF.

This rearrangement joins TRBV19 to TRBJ2-2, with 9 bases that match TRBD1. Germline CDR1 LNHDA, CDR2 SQIVND (reference sequence). The CDR3 is 17 residues long. Losses at the gene ends were 4 bases for V and 5 bases for J; bases not matched to a gene: 11. The CDR3 here is CASSKGDRAWTTGELFF. The CDR3 nucleotides are TGTGCCAGTAGTAAGGGGGACAGGGCGTGGACTACCGGGGAGCTGTTTTTT.

The chain employs TRBV6-5 and TRBJ2-7; D not resolved. V was cut by 3 bases and J by 4 bases, with 16 bases left in between. The CDR3 is 15 residues long. CDR1 and CDR2 from the germline V gene are MNHEY and SVGAGI. The CDR3 DNA is TGTGCCAGCAGTTATCCTCCCACATCACCTTACGAGCAGTACTTC. Its translation: CASSYPPTSPYEQYF.

The chain carries TRBV4-3 and TRBJ2-7; D not certain. This CDR3 spans 14 amino acids. Germline CDR1 is LGHNA and CDR2 is YSLEER. V dropped 0 bases and J dropped 0 bases, with 6 bases sitting between them. CDR3 region: CASSQDHSSYEQYF. The CDR3 bases are TGCGCCAGCAGCCAAGATCACAGCTCCTACGAGCAGTACTTC.

This chain joins TRBV30 and TRBJ1-5; D remains ambiguous. Germline CDR1 and CDR2: GTSNPN and SVGIG (reference sequence). V gave up 5 bases and J gave up 3 bases, with 20 bases separating them. The CDR3 spans 16 residues. CDR3 protein: CAWANGRAEFNQPQHF. As DNA, the CDR3 is TGTGCCTGGGCTAACGGGCGGGCGGAATTCAATCAGCCCCAGCATTTT.